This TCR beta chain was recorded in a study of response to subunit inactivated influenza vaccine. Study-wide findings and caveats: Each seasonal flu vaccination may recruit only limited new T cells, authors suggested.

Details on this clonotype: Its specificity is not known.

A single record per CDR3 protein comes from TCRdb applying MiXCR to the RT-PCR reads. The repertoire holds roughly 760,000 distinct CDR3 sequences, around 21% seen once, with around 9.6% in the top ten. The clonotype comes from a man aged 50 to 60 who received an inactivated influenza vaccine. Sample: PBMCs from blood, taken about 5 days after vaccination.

The CDR3 spells CASSFSGRSSYEQYF. CDR3 DNA sequence: TGTGCCAGCAGCTTTAGTGGGAGAAGTAGCTACGAGCAGTACTTC. The chain employs TRBV7-9 and TRBJ2-7; tentatively, D is TRBD2 (5 bases). The CDR3 consists of 15 residues. Germline V gene lookup returns CDR1 SEHNR and CDR2 FQNEAQ (reference sequence). V was shortened by 3 bases and J by 3 bases, with 15 bases between the two germline ends.